These 8 T cell receptor beta chains originate from one sample sequenced in a study of tumor-infiltrating lymphocytes in primary liver carcinoma. TCR beta cDNA was prepared out of around 460 ng total RNA by means of a constant-region primer. Modified slightly, ARM-PCR produced TCR beta libraries over three nested multiplex PCR rounds. Primers for the first two PCR rounds were TRBV1-TRBV30 forward primers and a C-beta reverse primer (roughly 10 cycles per round). MiXCR was run by TCRdb on the multiplex PCR reads, yielding one entry per CDR3 protein. Here the sample spans around 330,000 distinct CDR3 sequences, roughly two thirds being singletons. Unsorted whole blood yielded the blood RNA, and germline DNA was also extracted. The sequencing sample was made of peripheral blood. The source of these receptors is a middle-aged man with primary liver carcinoma and hepatitis B virus infection.

The gene calls are TRBV6-6 and TRBJ2-7, with 7 bases lining up with TRBD2. Looked up from germline, CDR1 is MNHNY and CDR2 is SVGAGI (reference sequence). CDR3 size: 14 residues. V lost 7 bases and J lost 6; bases outside the gene matches: 12. CDR3 nucleotides: TGTGCCAGCAAAAGGGATCGGGAGCGGGGCGAGCAGTACTTC. Its translation is CASKRDRERGEQYF.

The chain uses TRBV7-8 and TRBJ1-3; 8 bases align to TRBD1. The CDR3 spans 15 residues. V dropped 4 bases and J dropped 8; count of bases not matched to a gene: 10. From germline, CDR1 is SGHVS and CDR2 FQNEAQ. For the CDR3, the DNA is TGTGCCAGCAGCTCCACAGGGGGGGTTGGGGACACCATATATTTT. Protein: CASSSTGGVGDTIYF.

About this clonotype: A much larger clone lies one base from this, so it may be a read error. The chain links TRBV12-3 or TRBV12-4 to TRBJ2-7; D unclear. This CDR3 contains 13 residues. The CDR3 is CASSFRRAYKQYF. CDR3 nucleotide sequence: TGTGCCAGCAGTTTCCGACGGGCCTACAAGCAGTACTTC.

This clonotype was counted at least ten times. V is TRBV5-5 and J is TRBJ2-7; TRBD1 matches 8 bases. Losses at the gene ends were 5 bases for V and 3 bases for J; bases not matched to a gene: 7. This CDR3 region has 14 residues. Germline CDR1 SGHKS, CDR2 YYEKEE (reference sequence). The CDR3 region has the DNA TGTGCCAGCAGACTGACAGGGGTTCACTACGAGCAGTACTTC. This encodes CASRLTGVHYEQYF.

The V call is TRBV12-3 or TRBV12-4, the J call TRBJ2-7; 10 bases align to TRBD1. The V segment lost 6 bases and the J segment 10 bases; nucleotides outside the gene matches: 15. The CDR3 runs to 15 residues. The CDR3 nucleotides read TGTGCCAGCAGCTTTCCGGGACAGGGGAAATACAAACAGTACTTC. Protein product: CASSFPGQGKYKQYF.

The chain recombines TRBV28 with TRBJ2-7, with D perhaps TRBD1 (6 bases). CDR1 and CDR2 from the germline V gene are MDHEN and SYDVKM. V lost 3 bases, J lost 8 bases, and 20 bases lay in between. The CDR3 covers 15 residues. CDR3 DNA sequence: TGTGCCAGCAGTTTGGTGACAGGCGGCTCGAGGCAGCAGTACTTC. Amino acids: CASSLVTGGSRQQYF.

CDR3 nucleotide sequence: TGTGCCAGCAGCGTAGCTACTGGGGGGGGGGAGACCCAGTACTTC. As protein: CASSVATGGGETQYF. The chain employs TRBV9 and TRBJ2-5; 7 positions match TRBD2. Trimming at V came to 0 bases and at J to 5 bases, leaving 7 bases not matched to a gene. In germline, CDR1 is SGDLS, CDR2 YYNGEE. This CDR3 region has 15 residues.

This clonotype showed up just once. A much larger clone differs by one base, so this may be a read error. The CDR3 ends on some other residue instead of the conserved phenylalanine or tryptophan, so this is likely a read error. The CDR3 region has the DNA TGTGCCAGCAGTGTGCAGGGGCCCTACGAGCAGTACCTC. Translated, it gives CASSVQGPYEQYL. This chain uses TRBV12-3 or TRBV12-4 with TRBJ2-7; a weak D match, TRBD1 (6 bases). V lost 5 bases, J lost 2 bases, and 10 bases lay in between. The CDR3 has 13 residues.